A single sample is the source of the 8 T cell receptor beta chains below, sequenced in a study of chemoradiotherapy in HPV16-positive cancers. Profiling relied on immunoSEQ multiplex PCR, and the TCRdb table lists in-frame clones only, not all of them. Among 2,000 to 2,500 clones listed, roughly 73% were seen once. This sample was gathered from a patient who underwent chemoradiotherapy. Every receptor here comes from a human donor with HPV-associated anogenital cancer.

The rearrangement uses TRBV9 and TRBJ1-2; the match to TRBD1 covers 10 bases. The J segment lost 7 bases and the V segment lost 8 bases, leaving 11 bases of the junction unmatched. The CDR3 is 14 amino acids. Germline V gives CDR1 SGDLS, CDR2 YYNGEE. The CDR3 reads CASGTGESGGGYTF. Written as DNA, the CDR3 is TGTGCCAGTGGGACAGGGGAATCCGGGGGTGGCTACACCTTC.

The CDR3 DNA follows: TGTGCCAGCAGCCCGAGATCGTCGAGGACTAGCGGCCACCAAGAGACCCAGTACTTC. Its translation: CASSPRSSRTSGHQETQYF. The V call is TRBV4-2, the J call TRBJ2-5, with 10 bases identical to TRBD2. Germline loops: CDR1 LGHNA, CDR2 YNFKEQ. The CDR3 consists of 19 residues. After removal of 4 bases from V and 0 bases from J, the junction contained 14 bases not matched to a gene.

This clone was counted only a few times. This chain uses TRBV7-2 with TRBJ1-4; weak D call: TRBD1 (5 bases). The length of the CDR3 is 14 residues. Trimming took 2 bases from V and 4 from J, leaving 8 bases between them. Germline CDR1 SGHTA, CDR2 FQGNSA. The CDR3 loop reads CASSLPGLNEKLFF. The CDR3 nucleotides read TGTGCCAGCAGCTTACCGGGGCTTAATGAAAAACTGTTTTTT.

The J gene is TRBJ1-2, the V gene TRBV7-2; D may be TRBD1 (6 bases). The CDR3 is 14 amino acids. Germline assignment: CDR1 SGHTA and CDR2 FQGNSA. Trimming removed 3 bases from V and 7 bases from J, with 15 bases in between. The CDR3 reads CASSLDSQMGGYTF. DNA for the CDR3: TGTGCCAGCAGCTTGGACAGTCAAATGGGTGGCTACACCTTC. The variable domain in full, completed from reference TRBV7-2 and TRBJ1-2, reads GAGVSQSPSNKVTEKGKDVELRCDPISGHTALYWYRQSLGQGLEFLIYFQGNSAPDKSGLPSDRFSAERTGGSVSTLTIQRTQQEDSAVYLCASSLDSQMGGYTFGSGTRLTVV.

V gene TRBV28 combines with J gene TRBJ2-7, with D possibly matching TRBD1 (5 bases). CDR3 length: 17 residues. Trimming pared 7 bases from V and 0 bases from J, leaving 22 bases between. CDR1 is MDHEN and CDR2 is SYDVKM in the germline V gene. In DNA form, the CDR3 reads TGTGCCAGCAATGCCCTAGGGGTATCCTACCGCTCCTACGAGCAGTACTTC. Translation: CASNALGVSYRSYEQYF.

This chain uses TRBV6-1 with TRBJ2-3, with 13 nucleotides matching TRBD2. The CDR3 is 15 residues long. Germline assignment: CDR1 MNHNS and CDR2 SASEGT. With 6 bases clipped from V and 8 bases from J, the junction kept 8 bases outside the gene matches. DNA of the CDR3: TGTGCCAGCAGATGGACTAGCGGGAGCCCCCGTACGCAGTATTTT. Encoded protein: CASRWTSGSPRTQYF.

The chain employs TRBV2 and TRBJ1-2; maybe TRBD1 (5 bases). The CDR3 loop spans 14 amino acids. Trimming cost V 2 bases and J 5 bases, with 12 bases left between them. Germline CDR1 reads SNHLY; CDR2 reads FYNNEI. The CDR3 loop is CASSERGGVYGYTF. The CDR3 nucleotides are TGTGCCAGCAGTGAACGGGGGGGGGTTTATGGCTACACCTTC.

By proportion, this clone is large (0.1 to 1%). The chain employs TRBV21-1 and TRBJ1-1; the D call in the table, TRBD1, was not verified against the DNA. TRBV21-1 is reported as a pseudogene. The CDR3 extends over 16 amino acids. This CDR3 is CASRRTGHLLMGKAFF. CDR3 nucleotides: TGTGCCAGCAGAAGAACAGGACACCTGCTTATGGGGAAAGCTTTCTTT.